These 5 T cell receptor beta chains came from one sample sequenced in a study of blood T cell repertoires in COVID-19. Generated by immunoSEQ multiplex PCR, the TCRdb table keeps only in-frame clones and is missing some. This table has around 100,000 clones, over 75% appearing once. Sequenced material: peripheral blood. Receptor source: a human donor in a cohort sampled during active COVID-19.

The V and J genes are TRBV29-1 and TRBJ2-1; D possibly corresponds to TRBD1 (6 bases). Germline lookup yields CDR1 SQVTM and CDR2 ANQGSEA. The CDR3 totals 13 residues. V lost 3 bases and J 1 base, leaving 7 bases between the germline ends. The DNA of the CDR3 is TGCAGCGTTGACAGGGGTTCCTACAATGAGCAGTTCTTC. This translates into CSVDRGSYNEQFF.

This clone showed up just once. The chain recombines TRBV30 with TRBJ2-2, with TRBD1 matching 7 bases. V trimming: 3 bases; J trimming: 4 bases; junction bases outside the gene matches: 8. Germline CDR1 reads GTSNPN; CDR2 reads SVGIG (reference sequence). The CDR3 has 15 amino acids. CDR3 residues: CAWRVGQAGTGELFF. The CDR3 nucleotides are TGTGCCTGGAGGGTCGGACAGGCCGGCACCGGGGAGCTGTTTTTT.

Here the CDR3 DNA reads TGTGCCATCAGTGACGGACAGGGTGTTTATGGCTACACCTTC. It is translated as CAISDGQGVYGYTF. The chain carries TRBV10-3 and TRBJ1-2; 8 bases map to TRBD1. CDR1 ENHRY and CDR2 SYGVKD come from the germline V gene. The CDR3 has 14 residues. Trimming cost V 3 bases and J 5 bases; bases outside gene matches: 5.

The chain employs TRBV7-2 and TRBJ2-6; tentative D call: TRBD1 (6 bases). CDR3 size: 18 residues. The V and J ends lost 5 bases and 0 bases respectively, with 17 bases between them. Per germline, CDR1 SGHTA and CDR2 FQGNSA. CDR3 nucleotides: TGTGCCAGCAGCCCGGGACACCAGACTACCTCTGGGGCCAACGTCCTGACTTTC. Translated, it gives CASSPGHQTTSGANVLTF.

This chain connects TRBV7-9 to TRBJ2-3; D is possibly TRBD2 (6 bases). The CDR3 length is 14 residues. The V gene's germline CDR1 is SEHNR and CDR2 FQNEAQ (reference sequence). The V end lost 5 bases, the J end lost 4 bases, and 13 bases lay between the germline ends. The CDR3 sequence: CASSEGLVADTQYF. The CDR3 nucleotides are TGTGCCAGCAGCGAGGGACTTGTTGCAGATACGCAGTATTTT.